Listed here is a single T cell receptor (beta chain). This entry is derived from a study of Ad26.COV2.S vaccination and SARS-CoV-2 variants. The CDR3 is made up of 15 amino acids. Trimming removed 4 bases from V and 6 bases from J; junction bases left unmatched: 7. Per the germline V gene, CDR1 is SGHDT and CDR2 is YYEEEE. Only in-frame clones appear in the TCRdb table, and some are missing; sequencing was by immunoSEQ multiplex PCR. Among 350,000 to 450,000 clones listed, 80% to 90% were seen once. Noted treatment: about 20 received Ad26.COV2.S at low or high dose, single or two shots; 5 received placebo; per-sample allocation not given. Sampling was done on day 63 after the first vaccine or placebo injection.

The chain employs TRBV5-6 and TRBJ2-1; the match to TRBD2 covers 10 bases. The material was peripheral blood, obtained in a trial of Ad26.COV2.S vaccine versus placebo. The clonotype was recovered from a person between 18 and 65 years old who received the Ad26.COV2.S COVID-19 vaccine or a placebo. The CDR3 reads CASSPRGLAFNEQFF. In DNA, the CDR3 is TGTGCCAGCAGCCCTAGGGGACTAGCGTTCAATGAGCAGTTCTTC.